This is a list of T cell receptor beta chains from one sample in a study of naive and memory T cell subsets. TCRdb analysed the UMI-ligation and nested PCR reads with MiXCR anew, one entry per CDR3 protein. The top ten hold roughly 3.1% of the sample, which has 95,000 to 110,000 distinct CDR3 sequences, roughly 15% seen once. The sequenced material came from naive CD8+ T cells from blood. These receptors all come from a human donor in good health. Both conserved end residues are part of each CDR3. The D gene is left open where the match is weak. The listing skips clone size in some rows; elsewhere it reads once, few, many or a size class.

clone_size	v_call	j_call	d_call	cdr3_aa	cdr3_nt
NA	TRBV7-8	TRBJ2-1	TRBD2	CASSLSGLAVNNEQFF	TGTGCCAGCAGCCTCTCAGGACTAGCGGTGAACAATGAGCAGTTCTTC
few	TRBV15	TRBJ2-7	NA	CATSSVRGYEQYF	TGTGCCACCAGTAGCGTCCGGGGCTACGAGCAGTACTTC
NA	TRBV4-3	TRBJ2-7	NA	CASSQATEYEQYF	TGCGCCAGCAGCCAAGCGACCGAATACGAGCAGTACTTC
NA	TRBV5-4	TRBJ1-1	NA	CASSLLMNTEAFF	TGTGCCAGCAGCTTGTTAATGAACACTGAAGCTTTCTTT
many	TRBV11-3	TRBJ1-1	NA	CASSLRLYVGEAFF	TGTGCCAGCAGCTTACGGTTGTATGTAGGCGAAGCTTTCTTT
few	TRBV11-2	TRBJ2-3	NA	CASSLGAGLATDTQYF	TGTGCCAGCAGTTTAGGCGCGGGGTTAGCGACAGATACGCAGTATTTT
few	TRBV7-9	TRBJ1-6	NA	CASSLVFNSPLHF	TGTGCCAGCAGCTTGGTCTTTAATTCACCCCTCCACTTT
few	TRBV12-3/TRBV12-4	TRBJ1-1	NA	CASSLVGPDPNTEAFF	TGTGCCAGCAGTTTAGTTGGTCCGGACCCGAACACTGAAGCTTTCTTT
NA	TRBV29-1	TRBJ2-2	TRBD1	CSVRAGGITGELFF	TGCAGCGTTCGGGCAGGGGGTATCACCGGGGAGCTGTTTTTT
few	TRBV20-1	TRBJ2-1	NA	CSARTDYNEQFF	TGCAGTGCAAGGACCGACTACAATGAGCAGTTCTTC
many	TRBV4-1	TRBJ1-5	NA	CASSPGGVDSNQPQHF	TGCGCCAGCAGTCCCGGGGGGGTTGATAGCAATCAGCCCCAGCATTTT
few	TRBV7-9	TRBJ2-3	TRBD2	CASSLVAGVNADTQYF	TGTGCCAGCAGCTTAGTTGCGGGAGTTAACGCAGATACGCAGTATTTT
few	TRBV13	TRBJ2-1	TRBD2	CASSSGLAGYNEQFF	TGTGCCAGCAGCTCGGGACTAGCGGGGTACAATGAGCAGTTCTTC
few	TRBV12-3/TRBV12-4	TRBJ2-5	NA	CASRAYREETQYF	TGTGCCAGCAGGGCATACAGGGAAGAGACCCAGTACTTC
few	TRBV30	TRBJ1-2	NA	CAWSAIQSYGYTF	TGTGCCTGGAGCGCAATTCAATCCTATGGCTACACCTTC
few	TRBV7-9	TRBJ2-5	NA	CASSQALQETQYF	TGTGCCAGCAGCCAGGCCCTCCAAGAGACCCAGTACTTC
many	TRBV27	TRBJ1-6	TRBD1	CASSPFVDAGGSPLHF	TGTGCCAGCAGTCCATTTGTAGATGCAGGGGGTTCACCCCTCCACTTT
once	TRBV20-1	TRBJ1-3	TRBD1	CSAGTGISGNTIYF	TGCAGTGCTGGGACAGGGATCTCTGGAAACACCATATATTTT
NA	TRBV19	TRBJ2-3	TRBD1	CASSMPRQGLRDTQYF	TGTGCCAGTAGTATGCCTCGACAGGGTCTCAGAGATACGCAGTATTTT
NA	TRBV7-9	TRBJ1-5	NA	CASSWGNQPQHF	TGTGCCAGCAGCTGGGGCAATCAGCCCCAGCATTTT
NA	TRBV14	TRBJ2-4	NA	CASSRAGNIQYF	TGTGCCAGCAGCCGAGCCGGGAACATTCAGTACTTC
NA	TRBV7-9	TRBJ2-1	NA	CASSLNFGSSYNEQFF	TGTGCCAGCAGCTTAAACTTCGGGAGCTCCTACAATGAGCAGTTCTTC
NA	TRBV29-1	TRBJ2-7	NA	CSVEGNSGSAGYEQYF	TGCAGCGTTGAAGGCAACTCCGGGTCGGCCGGCTACGAGCAGTACTTC
NA	TRBV29-1	TRBJ2-7	NA	CSAYGTITYEQYF	TGCAGCGCCTACGGCACAATAACCTACGAGCAGTACTTC
NA	TRBV30	TRBJ1-1	NA	CAWSERVSGTEAFF	TGTGCCTGGAGTGAAAGGGTATCAGGCACTGAAGCTTTCTTT
few	TRBV29-1	TRBJ2-3	TRBD1	CSVERDRGPTTTDTQYF	TGCAGCGTTGAGAGGGACAGGGGGCCTACTACCACAGATACGCAGTATTTT
many	TRBV20-1	TRBJ2-3	NA	CSARVLGRTDTQYF	TGCAGTGCTAGGGTCCTCGGCCGCACAGATACGCAGTATTTT
few	TRBV4-3	TRBJ2-1	NA	CASSHGVTEQFF	TGCGCCAGCAGCCACGGGGTGACTGAGCAGTTCTTC
few	TRBV20-1	TRBJ2-5	NA	CSARDWGSLGETQYF	TGCAGTGCTAGAGACTGGGGGAGCCTGGGAGAGACCCAGTACTTC
few	TRBV27	TRBJ2-5	NA	CASLSVQKPETQYF	TGTGCCAGCCTATCAGTTCAGAAACCAGAGACCCAGTACTTC
NA	TRBV6-1	TRBJ2-5	NA	CATNQGYATKETQYF	TGTGCCACTAACCAGGGTTACGCGACAAAAGAGACCCAGTACTTC
NA	TRBV3-1	TRBJ1-1	NA	CASSQDIYRYNTEAFF	TGTGCCAGCAGCCAAGATATATACAGGTATAACACTGAAGCTTTCTTT
few	TRBV13	TRBJ2-6	NA	CASSLGISGANVLTF	TGTGCCAGCAGCCTTGGAATCTCTGGGGCCAACGTCCTGACTTTC
NA	TRBV9	TRBJ2-1	TRBD2	CASSVGERGSRGEQFF	TGTGCCAGCAGCGTAGGGGAGCGGGGGAGCCGGGGGGAGCAGTTCTTC
few	TRBV25-1	TRBJ2-5	NA	CDTEGETQYF	TGTGATACGGAGGGGGAGACCCAGTACTTC
few	TRBV4-3	TRBJ2-1	NA	CASSQGVNEQFF	TGCGCCAGCAGCCAAGGAGTCAATGAGCAGTTCTTC
many	TRBV4-2	TRBJ2-7	NA	CASSQGGQLAAEGYEQYF	TGTGCCAGCAGCCAAGGCGGACAATTAGCGGCAGAGGGCTACGAGCAGTACTTC
few	TRBV29-1	TRBJ2-1	TRBD1	CSVVDPDRLSEQFF	TGCAGCGTTGTGGACCCGGACAGGTTGAGTGAGCAGTTCTTC
few	TRBV7-2	TRBJ1-2	NA	CASSLGGGYTF	TGTGCCAGCAGCTTAGGCGGTGGCTACACCTTC
NA	TRBV12-3/TRBV12-4	TRBJ1-6	NA	CASSLRSDHYSPLHF	TGTGCCAGCAGTTTGAGATCCGACCATTATTCACCCCTCCACTTT
many	TRBV4-3	TRBJ1-6	NA	CASSPTGIYNSPLHF	TGCGCCAGCAGCCCTACAGGGATCTATAATTCACCCCTCCACTTT